The 23 T cell receptor beta chains given below trace back to one sample, sequenced in a study of shared clonotypes between healthy human individuals. Sequencing was performed with immunoSEQ multiplex PCR; in TCRdb, only in-frame clones are kept and a portion is missing. The sample lists 1.6 million or so clones, 96% seen once, with over 1% in the top ten. The sequenced sample was naive CD4+ T cells sorted from blood. Subset here: CD45RA+ positively selected. These receptor sequences come from a young man in good health.

The chain carries TRBV6-5 and TRBJ2-3; 8 bases match TRBD2. The CDR3 runs to 16 residues. Germline CDR1 and CDR2: MNHEY and SVGAGI. V trimming: 0 bases; J trimming: 6 bases; junction bases outside the gene matches: 8. CDR3 region: CASSYSGGGSKDTQYF. CDR3 DNA sequence: TGTGCCAGCAGTTACTCAGGCGGGGGGAGTAAGGATACGCAGTATTTT.

This clone occurred a few times. The V gene is TRBV19, the J gene TRBJ1-5; D uncertain. Germline CDR1 reads LNHDA; CDR2 reads SQIVND (reference sequence). Trimming pared 7 bases from V and 5 bases from J, leaving 3 bases between. The CDR3 loop spans 10 amino acids. Written as DNA, the CDR3 is TGTGCCAGTAATCATCAGCCCCAGCATTTT. Amino acids: CASNHQPQHF.

V is TRBV28 and J is TRBJ2-7; D not resolved. Looked up from germline, CDR1 is MDHEN and CDR2 is SYDVKM. The CDR3 consists of 11 residues. The ends were cut back, 5 bases at V and 4 bases at J, with 6 bases in the middle. This CDR3 reads CASSAGYEQYF. CDR3 sequence (DNA): TGTGCCAGCAGTGCCGGTTACGAGCAGTACTTC.

V is TRBV5-4 and J is TRBJ2-5; 12 bases are shared with TRBD2. The CDR3 has 15 amino acids. Germline V gives CDR1 SGHNT, CDR2 YYREEE (reference sequence). V trimming: 6 bases; J trimming: 7 bases; junction bases outside the gene matches: 10. The CDR3 nucleotides are TGTGCCAGCACCCCTTGGACTAGCGGGGACCCGACCCAGTACTTC. It encodes CASTPWTSGDPTQYF.

The chain recombines TRBV25-1 with TRBJ2-1; 10 bases map to TRBD1. Per germline, CDR1 MGHDK and CDR2 SYGVNS. This CDR3 has 18 residues. V lost 8 bases and J lost 8; bases outside the gene matches: 21. As DNA, the CDR3 is TGTGCCAGCTACGGGTTCGACAGGGGGCGGGGGCAGCACCATGAGCAGTTCTTC. It translates to CASYGFDRGRGQHHEQFF.

The gene calls are TRBV5-1 and TRBJ2-1; 8 bases match TRBD1. V lost 4 bases, J lost 6 bases, and 12 bases stayed unmatched. The CDR3 sequence is 16 residues long. The germline CDR1 and CDR2 sequences are SGHRS and YFSETQ. For the CDR3, the DNA is TGCGCCAGCAGCCCTCAGCCGGGACAGGTTTCCAATGAGCAGTTCTTC. As protein: CASSPQPGQVSNEQFF.

This clone was seen only once. V usage is TRBV25-1 and J usage is TRBJ2-7, with D possibly called TRBD1 or TRBD2 (5 bases each). The V and J ends lost 6 bases and 1 base respectively, with 10 bases between them. This CDR3 has 13 amino acids. Germline-derived CDR1 and CDR2 are MGHDK and SYGVNS. The CDR3 region is CASSRDVSYEQYF. DNA for the CDR3: TGTGCCAGCAGCCGGGACGTTTCCTACGAGCAGTACTTC.

The chain links TRBV6-5 to TRBJ2-7, with TRBD2 identical over 11 bases. This CDR3 is 15 amino acids long. V was pared by 4 bases and J by 0 bases, with 2 bases of the junction left unmatched. Germline values: CDR1 MNHEY, CDR2 SVGAGI. Here the CDR3 reads CASSLLAGASYEQYF. For the CDR3, the DNA is TGTGCCAGCAGTTTACTAGCGGGAGCCTCCTACGAGCAGTACTTC.

The V gene is TRBV6-1, the J gene TRBJ1-1; no clear D gene. The CDR3 has 13 residues. V lost 2 bases and J 0 bases, leaving 4 bases between the germline ends. Per the germline V gene, CDR1 is MNHNS and CDR2 is SASEGT. The chain's CDR3 is CASSEMVNTEAFF. The CDR3 DNA reads as TGTGCCAGCAGTGAAATGGTGAACACTGAAGCTTTCTTT.

The rearrangement uses TRBV30 and TRBJ2-1; 8 bases map to TRBD2. Germline V gene lookup returns CDR1 GTSNPN and CDR2 SVGIG (reference sequence). This CDR3 is 15 amino acids long. Trimming took 0 bases from V and 9 from J; bases not matched to a gene: 10. CDR3 loop: CAWSVSPIAGSEQFF. Written as DNA, the CDR3 is TGTGCCTGGAGTGTATCCCCGATAGCGGGAAGTGAGCAGTTCTTC.

The J gene is TRBJ2-5, the V gene TRBV5-5; D gene uncertain. The CDR3 length is 15 residues. V was cut by 1 base and J by 5 bases, with 15 bases left in between. Germline V gene sequence: CDR1 SGHKS, CDR2 YYEKEE (reference sequence). The CDR3 loop is CASSLPGTGTETQYF. The CDR3, as DNA: TGTGCCAGCAGCTTGCCAGGAACTGGCACGGAGACCCAGTACTTC.

The chain employs TRBV5-6 and TRBJ1-4; D gene unclear. Germline V gives CDR1 SGHDT, CDR2 YYEEEE. Trimming removed 1 base at V and 8 bases at J, with 9 bases between. CDR3 length: 13 amino acids. CDR3 amino acids: CASSLLREEKLFF. CDR3 nucleotides: TGTGCCAGCAGCTTGCTGAGAGAGGAAAAACTGTTTTTT.

V is TRBV7-3 and J is TRBJ2-1; a possible D gene is TRBD2 (5 bases). CDR3 length: 13 residues. Germline V gene sequence: CDR1 SGHTA, CDR2 FQGTGA. Between the trimmed V and J ends, which lost 1 base and 9 bases, there was a span of 10 bases. In DNA form, the CDR3 reads TGTGCCAGCAGCTTAAGGTCTAGCTTTGAGCAGTTCTTC. This gives the protein CASSLRSSFEQFF.

The chain uses TRBV5-1 and TRBJ2-5, with TRBD1 as a possible D gene (6 bases). The germline CDR1 and CDR2 sequences are SGHRS and YFSETQ. CDR3 length equals 11 residues. V was trimmed by 4 bases and J by 5 bases, leaving 6 bases between them. The CDR3 region is CASSQGETQYF. CDR3 coding DNA: TGCGCCAGCAGCCAGGGGGAGACCCAGTACTTC.

The genes are TRBV5-1 and TRBJ2-7; 8 positions agree with TRBD2. The CDR3 length is 16 residues. The trim removed 0 bases at V and 0 bases at J, leaving 5 bases unmatched. CDR1 is SGHRS and CDR2 is YFSETQ in the germline V gene. The CDR3 loop is CASSLAIGRVSYEQYF. CDR3 DNA sequence: TGCGCCAGCAGCTTGGCTATCGGGAGGGTCTCCTACGAGCAGTACTTC.

The gene calls are TRBV25-1 and TRBJ2-3, with 10 positions matching TRBD1. Looked up from germline, CDR1 is MGHDK and CDR2 is SYGVNS. Losses at the gene ends were 3 bases for V and 4 bases for J; bases not matched to a gene: 7. The CDR3 consists of 16 residues. The CDR3: CASSDRTGGNADTQYF. The CDR3 DNA sequence: TGTGCCAGCAGTGACCGGACAGGGGGTAACGCAGATACGCAGTATTTT.

Only one count was recorded for this clone. The chain has TRBV5-8 and TRBJ2-1, with TRBD2 matching over 11 bases. The germline V gene has CDR1 SGHTS and CDR2 YDEGEE. V shed 2 bases, J shed 7 bases, and the junction held 2 bases outside the gene matches. This CDR3 has 14 amino acids. The chain's CDR3 is CASSLSSGRNEQFF. CDR3 DNA: TGTGCCAGCAGCTTATCTAGCGGGAGGAATGAGCAGTTCTTC.

The chain joins TRBV6-1 to TRBJ1-5; 9 nucleotides match TRBD1. J gave up 3 bases and V 6 bases, and 6 bases lay outside the gene matches. This CDR3 spans 15 amino acids. Germline CDR1 and CDR2: MNHNS and SASEGT. CDR3 sequence: CASRTGTGINQPQHF. CDR3 DNA sequence: TGTGCCAGCAGAACTGGGACAGGGATCAATCAGCCCCAGCATTTT.

The chain recombines TRBV5-1 with TRBJ2-5; D is unresolved. The CDR3 is made up of 17 amino acids. With 4 bases removed from V and 3 bases from J, the gap between germline ends came to 22 bases. From germline, CDR1 is SGHRS and CDR2 YFSETQ. The DNA for the CDR3 is TGCGCCAGCAGCCCCATGCTCTCGCATCTGATTGAAGAGACCCAGTACTTC. It is translated as CASSPMLSHLIEETQYF.

The J gene is TRBJ1-4, the V gene TRBV6-1; possibly TRBD1 for D (5 bases). CDR1 is MNHNS, CDR2 SASEGT, per germline. The length of the CDR3 is 15 residues. The V gene lost 4 bases and the J gene lost 3 bases, with 12 bases spanning the gap. The DNA for the CDR3 is TGTGCCAGCAGTGTAATCAGGGATGCTAATGAAAAACTGTTTTTT. Translation gives CASSVIRDANEKLFF.

The chain employs TRBV6-5 and TRBJ1-1; 7 nucleotides match TRBD1. The J segment lost 4 bases and the V segment lost 4 bases, leaving 12 bases of the junction unmatched. The CDR3 is 16 residues long. CDR1 and CDR2 from the germline V gene are MNHEY and SVGAGI. The CDR3 sequence is CASSSQAYRGGTEAFF. The CDR3 DNA reads as TGTGCCAGCAGTTCACAGGCGTACAGGGGCGGCACTGAAGCTTTCTTT.

V gene TRBV11-2 combines with J gene TRBJ1-4; 9 positions agree with TRBD1. The CDR3 sequence is 15 residues long. CDR1 is SGHAT and CDR2 is FQNNGV in the germline V gene. J gave up 4 bases and V 5 bases, and 5 bases lay outside the gene matches. The CDR3: CASSTGQGFNEKLFF. In DNA, the CDR3 is TGTGCCAGCAGCACCGGACAGGGGTTTAATGAAAAACTGTTTTTT.

The chain employs TRBV7-2 and TRBJ1-5, with D perhaps matching TRBD1 (6 bases). V lost 6 bases, J lost 7 bases, and 19 bases lay in between. Germline V lookup: CDR1 SGHTA, CDR2 FQGNSA. The CDR3 consists of 15 residues. The CDR3 region is CASSYKRGQGQPQHF. The CDR3, as DNA: TGTGCCAGCAGTTATAAACGGGGGCAGGGGCAGCCCCAGCATTTT.